One sample yielded the 10 T cell receptor beta chains listed below, sequenced in a study of Ad26.COV2.S vaccination and SARS-CoV-2 variants. Treatment here: 19 received Ad26.COV2.S at low or high dose, single or two shots; 5 received placebo; per-sample allocation not given. On day 63 after the first injection, vaccine and placebo recipients gave samples. Clones were read by immunoSEQ multiplex PCR, and TCRdb kept only the in-frame ones, dropping some. Of about 500,000 clones in the sample, around 89% are singletons; the top ten hold about 1.5%. The material was peripheral blood, obtained in a trial of Ad26.COV2.S vaccine versus placebo. The receptors shown here come from a person between 18 and 59 years old who received the Ad26.COV2.S COVID-19 vaccine or a placebo.

Concerning this clone: Other nucleotide sequences from this sample produce the same CDR3. This chain connects TRBV18 to TRBJ1-2, with TRBD1 matching over 8 bases. This CDR3 has 14 residues. Looked up from germline, CDR1 is KGHSH and CDR2 is LQKENI. With V trimmed by 3 bases and J by 5 bases, 5 bases remained unmatched. CDR3 sequence (DNA): TGTGCCAGCTCACCTCCGGGACAGGATTATGGCTACACCTTC. Translating it yields CASSPPGQDYGYTF.

V and J are TRBV27 and TRBJ2-5; no clear D. The CDR3 loop spans 15 amino acids. Germline V gene lookup returns CDR1 MNHEY and CDR2 SMNVEV (reference sequence). V lost 6 bases, J lost 2 bases, and 16 bases lay in between. The CDR3, as DNA: TGTGCCAGCAGCCCGGTTTCACAGCTACAAGAGACCCAGTACTTC. Protein product: CASSPVSQLQETQYF.

V usage is TRBV24-1 and J usage is TRBJ2-2, with a possible D match to TRBD1 (5 bases). The CDR3 spans 16 residues. CDR1 and CDR2 (germline): KGHDR, SFDVKD. V lost 9 bases and J lost 1, with 17 bases in between. The DNA of the CDR3 is TGTGCCACCCAACCAGACAGTAAAAAGAACACCGGGGAGCTGTTTTTT. It codes for CATQPDSKKNTGELFF.

The rearrangement joins TRBV4-1 to TRBJ1-1, with D unclear. The V gene lost 3 bases and the J gene lost 8 bases, with 7 bases spanning the gap. This CDR3 comprises 11 residues. Germline loops: CDR1 MGHRA, CDR2 YSYEKL. The CDR3 DNA sequence: TGCGCCAGCAGCCACACAGACGAAGCTTTCTTT. Its translation is CASSHTDEAFF.

The rearrangement uses TRBV3-1 (or the pseudogene TRBV3-2) and TRBJ2-7; 9 bases agree with TRBD2. This CDR3 spans 16 amino acids. The junction had 7 bases not matched to a gene; V was cut back by 0 bases and J by 4 bases. CDR1 and CDR2 from the germline V gene are LGHDT and YNNKEL (reference sequence). This CDR3 reads CASSQEVERGVYEQYF. For the CDR3, the DNA is TGTGCCAGCAGCCAAGAGGTGGAGCGGGGGGTATACGAGCAGTACTTC.

This sequence joins TRBV4-1 and TRBJ1-1; 7 nucleotides line up with TRBD1. Per germline, CDR1 MGHRA and CDR2 YSYEKL. The CDR3 contains 15 residues. Trimming cost V 3 bases and J 3 bases; bases outside gene matches: 7. The CDR3 DNA follows: TGCGCCAGCAGCCATAGACAGGGAGGGGACACTGAAGCTTTCTTT. Translated, it gives CASSHRQGGDTEAFF.

This chain joins TRBV11-2 and TRBJ2-3, with D uncertain. This CDR3 has 14 amino acids. V lost 3 bases to trimming and J lost 0 bases, with 7 bases between them. In germline, CDR1 is SGHAT, CDR2 FQNNGV. For the CDR3, the DNA is TGTGCCAGCAGCTTCGGTCCAAGCACAGATACGCAGTATTTT. It encodes CASSFGPSTDTQYF.

The chain recombines TRBV11-2 with TRBJ2-2; the D gene is possibly TRBD2 (5 bases). Deletions cut 5 bases from V and 6 bases from J, with 16 bases between. Germline CDR1 and CDR2: SGHAT and FQNNGV. The length of the CDR3 is 15 residues. The CDR3 loop reads CASSASLGYAGELFF. CDR3 DNA: TGTGCCAGCAGCGCCTCACTAGGGTATGCCGGGGAGCTGTTTTTT.

The rearrangement links TRBV27 to TRBJ2-5; D is unclear. The germline V gene has CDR1 MNHEY and CDR2 SMNVEV (reference sequence). The CDR3 covers 12 residues. V lost 6 bases and J 5 bases, leaving 10 bases between the germline ends. The CDR3 loop is CASSPTRETQYF. CDR3 in DNA: TGTGCCAGCAGCCCGACTCGGGAGACCCAGTACTTC.

The chain carries TRBV6-6 and TRBJ2-5, with D perhaps given as TRBD1 or TRBD2 (5 bases each). Germline V gene lookup returns CDR1 MNHNY and CDR2 SVGAGI (reference sequence). With 5 bases removed from V and 1 base from J, the gap between germline ends came to 14 bases. The CDR3 extends over 15 amino acids. The CDR3 DNA reads TGTGCCAGCAGTCGATCTGGGACGGCCCAAGAGACCCAGTACTTC. The encoded protein is CASSRSGTAQETQYF.